This TCR beta chain was documented in a study of neoadjuvant nivolumab and ipilimumab in lung cancer (dated by TCRdb to about 2020). About the full investigation: Nivolumab was administered intravenously at 3 mg/kg on days 1, 15 and 29, and in the combination arm ipilimumab 1 mg/kg was added on day 1 only. For each study arm, the primary endpoint of the trial was the rate of major pathologic response (MPR) in the intention-to-treat population. In the trial, more than 40 patients with operable NSCLC were treated, of whom approximately 23 were randomized to nivolumab monotherapy and around 20 to nivolumab plus ipilimumab. TCR repertoires in pretherapy (baseline) peripheral blood were compared with TCR repertoires in tumors resected at surgery after neoadjuvant immune checkpoint blockade. Seven patients had matched pretherapy and resected tumor pairs analyzed, with four treated with nivolumab and three with nivolumab plus ipilimumab. The research as a whole found: A positive correlation was observed between pretherapy blood TCR richness and richness in tumors resected after neoadjuvant therapy (Spearman R ~ 0.85). TCR sequencing was performed in a small number of samples. Greater TCR richness and clonality were observed in resected tumors than in tumor-adjacent uninvolved lung, and increases were observed in more dual-therapy-treated tumors. No significant correlation was found between TCR clonality and pathologic tumor regression, and only one major-pathologic-response sample was available for the clonality analysis. From pretherapy to surgery, tumor T-cell richness and clonality went up in three of three dual-therapy tumors, versus only two of four nivolumab-treated tumors.

In the paper's terms, the time point label means: pretherapy, before neoadjuvant immune checkpoint inhibitors. The samples were taken from NEOSTAR, a phase 2 randomized trial in operable NSCLC that tested neoadjuvant nivolumab or nivolumab plus ipilimumab, followed by surgery. Of note for this clone: No cognate antigen has been identified for it. No much larger clone is present one base from it, and per-base qualities are unavailable.

The library relied on the immunoSEQ multiplex PCR assay. On the authors' methods: Richness and clonality were used to summarize the repertoires, and clones that significantly expanded or contracted between pre- and post-therapy samples were identified. Held by TCRdb, this immuneACCESS table contains in-frame sequences only and omits some clones. Under half of the omission traces to an unresolved V gene where checked; the cause of the rest is unknown. V and J calls and clone size are those listed in that table; D and trimming were worked out from the DNA. The sample table contains 39,000 or so clones; only one count was recorded for about 88% of them. 2.5% to 4% of the sample comes from the top ten. Sequences SGHTA (CDR1) and FQGTGA (CDR2) are obtained from the germline V gene. The CDR3, from cysteine to phenylalanine, totals 17 residues. Solely the CDR3 DNA is kept, with 51 bases framed from the first base. The junction shows trimming of 5 bases on V and 5 bases on J, and the gene matches do not reach 16 bases of it.

The V and J genes are TRBV7-3 and TRBJ2-5; TRBD2 fits 8 bases in the junction. The sequences come from peripheral blood, collected before neoadjuvant nivolumab, alone or with ipilimumab. The sequence came from an adult with non-small cell lung cancer. The CDR3 is CASSPSQLGGVGETQYF. The sequenced DNA is TGTGCCAGCAGCCCCTCCCAGCTCGGGGGGGTCGGGGAGACCCAGTACTTC.